This note documents a single T cell receptor beta chain sequence. Germline V CDR1 and CDR2: KGHSH, LQKENI. CDR3 length: 13 residues. V shed 5 bases and J shed 2 bases, with 6 bases lying between them. In the authors' workflow: Cell counts per sample came from amplifying reference gene primers. TCRdb keeps only in-frame clones here, not all; method: immunoSEQ multiplex PCR. The V and J calls and clone size come from that table; D and trimming were worked out from the DNA. Of around 320,000 clones listed, about nine tenths were seen once; the top ten hold roughly 2.3%. The record originates from a study of blood T cell repertoires in COVID-19. About the study: The study drew acute and convalescent COVID-19 samples from the United States, Italy and Spain. PBMCs, B-cell-depleted T cells, or T cells provided the cDNA or gDNA that made up the material.

This receptor was identified in a man aged 18 to 29 with active or convalescent COVID-19. V usage is TRBV18 and J usage is TRBJ1-4; unclear D gene. Sequenced: peripheral blood. The CDR3 region is CASSSGTNEKLFF. The CDR3 region has the DNA TGTGCCAGCTCATCGGGTACTAATGAAAAACTGTTTTTT.